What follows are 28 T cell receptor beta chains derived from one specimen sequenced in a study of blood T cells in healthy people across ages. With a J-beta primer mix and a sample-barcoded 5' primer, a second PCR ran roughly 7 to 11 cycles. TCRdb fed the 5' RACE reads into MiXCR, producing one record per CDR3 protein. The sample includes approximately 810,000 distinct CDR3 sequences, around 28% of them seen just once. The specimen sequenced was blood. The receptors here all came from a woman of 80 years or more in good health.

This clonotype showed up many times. The CDR3 protein is CASSQDSGVDIQYF. The CDR3 region has the DNA TGTGCCAGCAGCCAAGATTCGGGGGTAGACATTCAGTACTTC. The chain links TRBV4-2 to TRBJ2-4; perhaps TRBD2 as D (6 bases). V was cut by 0 bases and J by 8 bases, with 11 bases left in between. Germline V gives CDR1 LGHNA, CDR2 YNFKEQ. The CDR3 loop spans 14 amino acids.

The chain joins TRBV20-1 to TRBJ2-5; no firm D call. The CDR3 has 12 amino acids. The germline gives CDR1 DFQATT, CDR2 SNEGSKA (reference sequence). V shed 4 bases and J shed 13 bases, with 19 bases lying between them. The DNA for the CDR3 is TGCAGTGCTAAGTCCGGGTTCAATGAGCCGTACTTC. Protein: CSAKSGFNEPYF.

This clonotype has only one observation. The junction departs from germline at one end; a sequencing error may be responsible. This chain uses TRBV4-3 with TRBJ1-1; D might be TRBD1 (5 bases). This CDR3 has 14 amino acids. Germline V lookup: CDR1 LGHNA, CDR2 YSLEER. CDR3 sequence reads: CVSSQDHDSFEAFF. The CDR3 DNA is TGCGTCAGCAGCCAAGATCACGACAGTTTTGAAGCTTTCTTT.

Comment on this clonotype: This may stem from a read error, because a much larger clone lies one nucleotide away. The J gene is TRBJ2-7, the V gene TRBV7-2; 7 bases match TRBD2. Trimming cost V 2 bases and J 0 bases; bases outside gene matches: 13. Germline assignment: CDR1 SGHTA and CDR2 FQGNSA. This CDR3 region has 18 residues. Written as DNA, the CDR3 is TGTGCCAGCAGCTTAAGGGCCCCTCGGCGGGGGACCTCCTACGAGCAGTACTTC. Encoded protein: CASSLRAPRRGTSYEQYF.

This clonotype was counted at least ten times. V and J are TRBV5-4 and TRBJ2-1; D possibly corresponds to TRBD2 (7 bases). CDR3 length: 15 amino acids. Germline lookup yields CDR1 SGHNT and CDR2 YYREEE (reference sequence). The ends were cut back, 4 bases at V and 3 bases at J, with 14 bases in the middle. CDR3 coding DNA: TGTGCCAGCAGCCACGCTAGGGGGGGCTACAATGAGCAGTTCTTC. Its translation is CASSHARGGYNEQFF.

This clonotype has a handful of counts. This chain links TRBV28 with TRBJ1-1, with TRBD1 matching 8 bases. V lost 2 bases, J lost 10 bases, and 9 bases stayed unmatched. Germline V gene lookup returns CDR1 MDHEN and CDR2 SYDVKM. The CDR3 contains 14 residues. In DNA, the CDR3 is TGTGCCAGCAGTTTAGATGGGACAGGCACGCGAGCTTTCTTT. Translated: CASSLDGTGTRAFF.

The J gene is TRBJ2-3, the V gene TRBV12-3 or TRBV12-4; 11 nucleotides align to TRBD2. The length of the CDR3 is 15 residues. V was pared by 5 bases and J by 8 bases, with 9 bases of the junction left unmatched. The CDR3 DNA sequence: TGTGCCAGCAGTCCATTAGCGGGGGGGCCGGTTACGCAGTATTTT. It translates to CASSPLAGGPVTQYF.

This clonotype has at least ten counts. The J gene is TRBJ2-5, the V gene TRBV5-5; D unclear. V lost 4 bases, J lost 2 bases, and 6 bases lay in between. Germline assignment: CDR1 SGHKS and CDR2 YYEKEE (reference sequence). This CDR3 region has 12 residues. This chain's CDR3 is CASSRPQETQYF. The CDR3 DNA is TGTGCCAGCAGCCGACCTCAAGAGACCCAGTACTTC.

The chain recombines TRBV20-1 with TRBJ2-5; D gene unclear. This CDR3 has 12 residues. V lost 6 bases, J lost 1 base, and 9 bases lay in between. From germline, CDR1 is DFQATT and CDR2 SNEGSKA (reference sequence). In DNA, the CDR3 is TGCAGTGCCAACGACTTCCAAGAGACCCAGTACTTC. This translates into CSANDFQETQYF.

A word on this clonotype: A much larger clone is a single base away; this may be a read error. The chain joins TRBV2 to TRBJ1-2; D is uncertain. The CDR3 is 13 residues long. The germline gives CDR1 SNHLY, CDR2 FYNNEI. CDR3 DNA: TGTGCCAGCAGTGAAGAGGGTGTCTCGGGCTACATCTTC. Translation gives CASSEEGVSGYIF. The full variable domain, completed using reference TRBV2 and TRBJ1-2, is EPEVTQTPSHQVTQMGQEVILRCVPISNHLYFYWYRQILGQKVEFLVSFYNNEISEKSEIFDDQFSVERPDGSNFTLKIRSTKLEDSAMYFCASSEEGVSGYIFGSGTRLTVV.

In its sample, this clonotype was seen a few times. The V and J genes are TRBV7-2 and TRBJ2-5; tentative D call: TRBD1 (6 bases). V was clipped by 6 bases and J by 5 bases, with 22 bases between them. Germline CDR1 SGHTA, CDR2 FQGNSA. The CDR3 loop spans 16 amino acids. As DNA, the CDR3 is TGTGCCAGCAGTCCCATGGGGGCAGCGTTCCGGGAGACCCAGTACTTC. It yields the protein CASSPMGAAFRETQYF.

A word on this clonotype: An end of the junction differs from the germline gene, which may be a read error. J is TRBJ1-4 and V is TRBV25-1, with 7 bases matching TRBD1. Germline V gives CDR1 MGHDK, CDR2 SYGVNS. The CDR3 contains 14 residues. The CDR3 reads CASSVGGLDEKRFF. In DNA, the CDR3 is TGTGCCAGCAGTGTAGGGGGCTTGGATGAAAAACGGTTTTTT.

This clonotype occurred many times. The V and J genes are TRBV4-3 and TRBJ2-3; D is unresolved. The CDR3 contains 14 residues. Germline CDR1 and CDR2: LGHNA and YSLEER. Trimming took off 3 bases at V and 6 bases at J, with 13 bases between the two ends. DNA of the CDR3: TGCGCCAGCAGCCAGGCCTCGAACTTGGATACGCAGTATTTT. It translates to CASSQASNLDTQYF.

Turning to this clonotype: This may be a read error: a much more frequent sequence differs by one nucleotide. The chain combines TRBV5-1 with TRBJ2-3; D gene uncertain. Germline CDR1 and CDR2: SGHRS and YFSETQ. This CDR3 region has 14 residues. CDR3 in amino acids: CVSSLRGFPDTQYF. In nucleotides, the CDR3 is TGCGTCAGCAGCTTGAGAGGATTTCCAGATACGCAGTATTTT.

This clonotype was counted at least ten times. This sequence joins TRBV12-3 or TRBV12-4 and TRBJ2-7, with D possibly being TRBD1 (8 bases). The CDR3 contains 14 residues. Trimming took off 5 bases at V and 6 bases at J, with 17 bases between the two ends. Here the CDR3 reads CASSLRTGRAEQYF. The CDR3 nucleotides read TGTGCCAGCAGTCTCCGGACAGGGAGGGCCGAGCAGTACTTC.

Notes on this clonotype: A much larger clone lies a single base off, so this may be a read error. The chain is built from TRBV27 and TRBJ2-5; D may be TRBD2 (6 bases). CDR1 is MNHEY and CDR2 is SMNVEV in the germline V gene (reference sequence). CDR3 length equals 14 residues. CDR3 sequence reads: CTSRVRGAGETQYF. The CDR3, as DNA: TGTACCAGCAGGGTCCGCGGGGCCGGGGAGACCCAGTACTTC.

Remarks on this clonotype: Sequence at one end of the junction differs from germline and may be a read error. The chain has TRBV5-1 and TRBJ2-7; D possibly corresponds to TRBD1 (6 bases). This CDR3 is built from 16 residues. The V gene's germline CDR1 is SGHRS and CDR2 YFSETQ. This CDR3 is CASGLDGGFSSYEQYF. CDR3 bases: TGCGCCAGCGGCTTGGATGGGGGCTTCTCCTCCTACGAGCAGTACTTC.

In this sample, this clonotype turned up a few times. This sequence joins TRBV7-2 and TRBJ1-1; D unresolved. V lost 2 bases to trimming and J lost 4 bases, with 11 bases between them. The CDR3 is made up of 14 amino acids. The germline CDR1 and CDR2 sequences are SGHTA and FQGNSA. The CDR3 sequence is CASSLFSGLTEAFF. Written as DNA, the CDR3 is TGTGCCAGCAGCTTATTCAGCGGACTCACTGAAGCTTTCTTT.

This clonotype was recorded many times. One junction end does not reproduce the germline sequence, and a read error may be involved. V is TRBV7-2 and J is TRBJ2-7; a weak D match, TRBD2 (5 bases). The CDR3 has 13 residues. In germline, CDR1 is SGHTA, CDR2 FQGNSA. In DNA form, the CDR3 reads TGTGCCAGCAGTTTAGGGCGGGCCTACGAGCAGTACTTC. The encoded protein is CASSLGRAYEQYF.

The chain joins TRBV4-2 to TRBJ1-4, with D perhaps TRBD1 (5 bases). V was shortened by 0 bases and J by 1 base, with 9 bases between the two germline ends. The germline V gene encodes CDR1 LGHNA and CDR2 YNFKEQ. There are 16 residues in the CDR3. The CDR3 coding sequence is TGTGCCAGCAGCCAAGAGGGGGAACGAACTAATGAAAAACTGTTTTTT. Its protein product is CASSQEGERTNEKLFF.

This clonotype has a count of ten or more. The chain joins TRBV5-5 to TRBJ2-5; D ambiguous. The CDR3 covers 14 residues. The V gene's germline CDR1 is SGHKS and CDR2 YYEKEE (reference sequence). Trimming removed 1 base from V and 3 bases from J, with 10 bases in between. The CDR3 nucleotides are TGTGCCAGCAGCTTGAGTACGGCAGAAGAGACCCAGTACTTC. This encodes CASSLSTAEETQYF.

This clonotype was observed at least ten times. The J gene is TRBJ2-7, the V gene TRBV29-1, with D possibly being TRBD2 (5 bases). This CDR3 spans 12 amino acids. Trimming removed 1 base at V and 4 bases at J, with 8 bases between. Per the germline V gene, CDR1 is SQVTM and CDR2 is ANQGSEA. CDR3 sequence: CSVEGLIYEQYF. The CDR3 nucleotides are TGCAGCGTTGAAGGACTAATTTACGAGCAGTACTTC.

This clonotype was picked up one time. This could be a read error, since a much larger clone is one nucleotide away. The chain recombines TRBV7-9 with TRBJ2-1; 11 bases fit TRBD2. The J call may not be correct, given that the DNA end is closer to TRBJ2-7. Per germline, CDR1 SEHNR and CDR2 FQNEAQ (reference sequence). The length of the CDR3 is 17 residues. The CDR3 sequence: CASSFRLAGTPYNEQYF. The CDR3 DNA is TGTGCCAGCAGCTTCCGACTAGCGGGGACGCCCTACAATGAGCAGTACTTC.

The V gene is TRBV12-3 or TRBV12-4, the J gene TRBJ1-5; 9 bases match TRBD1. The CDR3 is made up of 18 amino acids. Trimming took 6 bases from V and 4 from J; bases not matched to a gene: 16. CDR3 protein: CASSNIRTGVFLNQPQHF. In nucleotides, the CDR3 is TGTGCCAGCAGCAACATTCGGACAGGGGTTTTTCTAAATCAGCCCCAGCATTTT.

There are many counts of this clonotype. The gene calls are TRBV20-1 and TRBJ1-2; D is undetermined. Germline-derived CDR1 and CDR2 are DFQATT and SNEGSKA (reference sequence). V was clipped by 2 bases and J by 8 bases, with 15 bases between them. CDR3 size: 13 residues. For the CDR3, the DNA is TGCAGTGCTAGACCTGCGGGAGGAGGAGGCTACACCTTC. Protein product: CSARPAGGGGYTF.

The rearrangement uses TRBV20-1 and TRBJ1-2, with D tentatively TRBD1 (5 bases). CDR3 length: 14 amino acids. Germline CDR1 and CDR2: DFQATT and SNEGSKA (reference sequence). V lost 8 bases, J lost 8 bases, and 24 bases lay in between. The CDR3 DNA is TGCAGTCACGAAGGCCGGGACGGCTCTATAGGCTACACCTTC. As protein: CSHEGRDGSIGYTF.

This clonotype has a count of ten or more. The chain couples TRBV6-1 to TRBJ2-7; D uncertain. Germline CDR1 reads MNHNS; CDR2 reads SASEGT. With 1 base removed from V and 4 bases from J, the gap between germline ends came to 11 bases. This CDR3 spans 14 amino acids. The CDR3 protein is CASSEDRTEYEQYF. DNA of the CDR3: TGTGCCAGCAGTGAAGATCGGACGGAATACGAGCAGTACTTC.

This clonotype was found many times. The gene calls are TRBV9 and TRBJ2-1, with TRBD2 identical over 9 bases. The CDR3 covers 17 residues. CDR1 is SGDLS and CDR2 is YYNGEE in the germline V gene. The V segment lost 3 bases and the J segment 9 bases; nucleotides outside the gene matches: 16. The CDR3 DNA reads TGTGCCAGCAGCGGAACCCTTCCCGCGGGGGGGCAGGGTGAGCAGTTCTTC. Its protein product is CASSGTLPAGGQGEQFF.